A selection of T cell receptor beta chains follows, all from one sample in a study of shared clonotypes between healthy human individuals. Repertoires were generated with immunoSEQ multiplex PCR, while TCRdb's copy carries only in-frame clones and drops some. This sample has about 2.1 million clones, with around 95% found just once. Sequenced: naive CD8+ T cells from PBMCs. The receptors shown here come from a man younger than 35 in good health. Some clones in this sample may be carry-over from other donors' samples. CDR3s include the opening cysteine and the closing phenylalanine or tryptophan. Each record gives: CDR3 DNA, CDR3 protein, D gene, V gene, clone size, J gene. A D gene is named only where the DNA matches it firmly. A clone size is listed for some rows: how often the clone was seen (once, few, many), or a class if it is expanded.

TGTGCCAGCAGTGACACCCCGGGACAGAGACCCTACGAGCAGTACTTC,CASSDTPGQRPYEQYF,TRBD1,TRBV6-1,NA,TRBJ2-7
TGTGCCAGCAGTCCCCCCCCGCGGCTAGCCAAAAACATTCAGTACTTC,CASSPPPRLAKNIQYF,NA,TRBV28,NA,TRBJ2-4
TGTGCCTGGAGTCCACCCGTCAGGCGTTTAGAGACCCAGTACTTC,CAWSPPVRRLETQYF,NA,TRBV30,once,TRBJ2-5
TGTGCCAGCATCGGACTAGCCGACCACAATGAGCAGTTCTTC,CASIGLADHNEQFF,TRBD2,TRBV7-9,NA,TRBJ2-1
TGTGCCAGCATTATGACTAGGCTTGGCGGGGTAACAGATACGCAGTATTTT,CASIMTRLGGVTDTQYF,NA,TRBV27,NA,TRBJ2-3
TGTGCCAGCAGTTTATCCACCGGGACAGGGTCCAGCTACACCTTC,CASSLSTGTGSSYTF,TRBD1,TRBV27,NA,TRBJ1-2
TGTGCCAGCAGGCCGACAGGATCTAACTATGGCTACACCTTC,CASRPTGSNYGYTF,NA,TRBV27,NA,TRBJ1-2
TGTGCCAGCAGTTCCGGGACAGGGAATAGGACTGAAGCTTTCTTT,CASSSGTGNRTEAFF,TRBD1,TRBV7-2,NA,TRBJ1-1
TGTGCCAGCAGCGTAGAAGGGACACACTCCTACGAGCAGTACTTC,CASSVEGTHSYEQYF,NA,TRBV9,NA,TRBJ2-7
TGTGCCACCTATGGGGACAGCTCCTACGAGCAGTACTTC,CATYGDSSYEQYF,TRBD1,TRBV10-3,NA,TRBJ2-7
TGTGCCAGCAGCTTCTATGACGGGAGGGCCTTTAGCCACGAGCAGTACTTC,CASSFYDGRAFSHEQYF,TRBD2,TRBV11-2,NA,TRBJ2-7
TGTGCCATCAGTGAGAGGACAGGGATAAGAAACAATGAGCAGTTCTTC,CAISERTGIRNNEQFF,TRBD1,TRBV10-3,NA,TRBJ2-1
TGTGCCAGCAGCCCACGGAGGGGGCAATCCTACGAGCAGTACTTC,CASSPRRGQSYEQYF,NA,TRBV7-6,NA,TRBJ2-7
TGTGCCAGCAGCATTCACGGGGCCCAAGAGACCCAGTACTTC,CASSIHGAQETQYF,NA,TRBV9,NA,TRBJ2-5
TGTGCCAGCAGCTCAAGGGCGGGGGACTCCTTTTCAAACGAGCAGTACTTC,CASSSRAGDSFSNEQYF,TRBD2,TRBV13,NA,TRBJ2-7
TGTGCCAGTTCATTCGGACTAGCGGACGGGAATGAGCAGTTCTTC,CASSFGLADGNEQFF,TRBD2,TRBV19,NA,TRBJ2-1
TGCAGCGTTGACTTACCTGAAGCTTTCTTT,CSVDLPEAFF,NA,TRBV29-1,few,TRBJ1-1
TGCGCCAGCAGCCAAGATTTGGGGGGCAATGAGCAGTTCTTC,CASSQDLGGNEQFF,NA,TRBV4-1,NA,TRBJ2-1
TGCAGCGTTGAAGAAAATAGTTACGAGCAGTACTTC,CSVEENSYEQYF,NA,TRBV29-1,NA,TRBJ2-7
TGTGCCAGCAGTTACTCAGGGACATCTTCATCTGAAGCTTTCTTT,CASSYSGTSSSEAFF,NA,TRBV6-5,NA,TRBJ1-1
TGTGCCAGTAGTTACGCGGGCAATCAGCCCCAGCATTTT,CASSYAGNQPQHF,NA,TRBV19,NA,TRBJ1-5
TGTGCCAGCAGCTTAGCCAGGACAGGGGGCTGGGATACGCAGTATTTT,CASSLARTGGWDTQYF,TRBD1,TRBV11-1,NA,TRBJ2-3
TGTGCCAGCAGTCCAGCTCCGGGACAGGGCGCGAACACTGAAGCTTTCTTT,CASSPAPGQGANTEAFF,TRBD1,TRBV2,NA,TRBJ1-1
TGTGCCAGCAGGGAAGGGAGCGGCTATGGCTACACCTTC,CASREGSGYGYTF,NA,TRBV14,NA,TRBJ1-2
TGTGCCAGCAGCTATAACGCCGCGGGGGGCCAAGAGACCCAGTACTTC,CASSYNAAGGQETQYF,TRBD2,TRBV27,NA,TRBJ2-5
TGTGCCAGCAGCCTATACAGGGGGCGGGCTAATGAAAAACTGTTTTTT,CASSLYRGRANEKLFF,TRBD1,TRBV27,NA,TRBJ1-4
TGTGCCAGCAGCCGTAACTATGGCTACACCTTC,CASSRNYGYTF,NA,TRBV6-6,NA,TRBJ1-2
TGCAGCGTTGGTAACACTGAAGCTTTCTTT,CSVGNTEAFF,NA,TRBV29-1,NA,TRBJ1-1
TGTGCCAGCAGTTTAGTGGGACAGCCCTACGAGCAGTACTTC,CASSLVGQPYEQYF,TRBD1,TRBV27,NA,TRBJ2-7
TGTGCCACCAGCAGAGATTTATATAGCGGGAGGGGCAATGAGCAGTTCTTC,CATSRDLYSGRGNEQFF,TRBD2,TRBV15,NA,TRBJ2-1
TGTGCCAGCAGCCAAGGGACAGGACTTCTTTCGGGCACTGAAGCTTTCTTT,CASSQGTGLLSGTEAFF,TRBD1,TRBV4-2,NA,TRBJ1-1
TGTGCCAGCAGCGAGGGGACTAGCGGGAGGGACCCCTACAATGAGCAGTTCTTC,CASSEGTSGRDPYNEQFF,TRBD2,TRBV9,NA,TRBJ2-1
TGTGCCAGCAGTTTGGGAAGCTACAATGAGCAGTTCTTC,CASSLGSYNEQFF,NA,TRBV27,NA,TRBJ2-1
TGTGCCTGGAGTGGTTGGGAGACCACAGATACGCAGTATTTT,CAWSGWETTDTQYF,NA,TRBV30,NA,TRBJ2-3
TGCGCCAGCAGCTGGGGTGGGACAGGGCAGTTCTTC,CASSWGGTGQFF,TRBD1,TRBV5-1,NA,TRBJ2-1
TGTGCCAGCAGTCTTCCCGGGACAGGGTTCGAGCAGTACTTC,CASSLPGTGFEQYF,TRBD1,TRBV28,NA,TRBJ2-7
TGTGCCAGCAGCTTAGTAGGGGACGAGTACGAGCAGTACTTC,CASSLVGDEYEQYF,NA,TRBV11-2,NA,TRBJ2-7
TGTGCCAGTGGTTCAGTAGGAGTCTACGAGCAGTACTTC,CASGSVGVYEQYF,NA,TRBV13,NA,TRBJ2-7
TGTGCCAGTAGTATTTTCGGGCAGACTGGCGGGGAGCTGTTTTTT,CASSIFGQTGGELFF,NA,TRBV19,NA,TRBJ2-2
TGTGCCAGCAGCGCCGACAATAGAGGGGATCAGCCCCAGCATTTT,CASSADNRGDQPQHF,NA,TRBV7-9,NA,TRBJ1-5
TGTGCCACCAGCAGAGAAATAGTTCGGAATTACGGGGGGGAGCTGTTTTTT,CATSREIVRNYGGELFF,NA,TRBV15,NA,TRBJ2-2
TGTGCCAGCAGAGGGGGGGCGAACACTGAAGCTTTCTTT,CASRGGANTEAFF,NA,TRBV27,NA,TRBJ1-1
TGTGCCAGCAGCCATTCCCGCGGGATCCTCACAGATACGCAGTATTTT,CASSHSRGILTDTQYF,NA,TRBV11-2,NA,TRBJ2-3
TGTGCCAGCAGCTTGGCGCCTAGCAGATACAATGAGCAGTTCTTC,CASSLAPSRYNEQFF,NA,TRBV5-6,NA,TRBJ2-1
TGTGCCAGCAGGGCGGAACCCAACACTGAAGCTTTCTTT,CASRAEPNTEAFF,NA,TRBV7-7,few,TRBJ1-1
TGTGCCAGCAGTTCTCAATTCGGGGGGAGAGGCACTGAAGCTTTCTTT,CASSSQFGGRGTEAFF,NA,TRBV7-8,NA,TRBJ1-1
TGTGCCAGCAGCCTCGATTCGTCCTACAATGAGCAGTTCTTC,CASSLDSSYNEQFF,NA,TRBV7-9,NA,TRBJ2-1
TGTGCCAGCAGCTTGGAAATCACCTACGAGCAGTACTTC,CASSLEITYEQYF,NA,TRBV5-8,NA,TRBJ2-7
TGTGCCAGCAGTTTAATACTAGCGGGAGGGTTGGGCACAGATACGCAGTATTTT,CASSLILAGGLGTDTQYF,TRBD2,TRBV27,NA,TRBJ2-3
TGTGCCAGCAGCTTGGGTCTCCCGGGGTCGCCCCAGCATTTT,CASSLGLPGSPQHF,NA,TRBV5-6,NA,TRBJ1-5
TGTGCCAGCAGTAACCATGGGACAGATACGCAGTATTTT,CASSNHGTDTQYF,NA,TRBV6-6,NA,TRBJ2-3
TGCGCCAGCAGCTTGGGGGACAGGGGATTAGAAGCTGAAGCTTTCTTT,CASSLGDRGLEAEAFF,TRBD1,TRBV5-1,NA,TRBJ1-1
TGTGCCAGCAGTGCAGGGACTCAAACTGAAGCTTTCTTT,CASSAGTQTEAFF,NA,TRBV25-1,NA,TRBJ1-1
TGTGCCAGCAGCATGGACAGGACCTACGAGCAGTACTTC,CASSMDRTYEQYF,TRBD1,TRBV7-8,NA,TRBJ2-7
TGTGCCATGAACCCCCTGCGTGTGTCCTTC,CAMNPLRVSF,NA,TRBV10-3,once,TRBJ1-2